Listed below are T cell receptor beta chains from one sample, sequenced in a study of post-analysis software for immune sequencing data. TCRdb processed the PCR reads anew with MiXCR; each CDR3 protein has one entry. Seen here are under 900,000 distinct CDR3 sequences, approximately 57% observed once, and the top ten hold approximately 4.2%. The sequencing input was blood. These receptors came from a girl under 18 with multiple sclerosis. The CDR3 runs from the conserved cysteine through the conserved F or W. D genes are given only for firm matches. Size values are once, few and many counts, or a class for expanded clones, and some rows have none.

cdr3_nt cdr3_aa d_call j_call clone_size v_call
TGTGCCAGCAGTGAAGGGTTGGGCAGGAAGATCCACGAGCAGTACTTC CASSEGLGRKIHEQYF . TRBJ2-7 . TRBV6-1
TGTGCCAGCAGCTTAGATGGGGTTCCTGGGGCCAACGTCCTGACTTTC CASSLDGVPGANVLTF . TRBJ2-6 . TRBV7-2
TGTGCCAGCAGTCCGACCGGGAGAATGACTGAAGCTTTCTTT CASSPTGRMTEAFF . TRBJ1-1 . TRBV12-3/TRBV12-4
TGTGCCAGCAGCTCCGGGGAGGGCCTCCCTGGCGAGCAGTACTTC CASSSGEGLPGEQYF TRBD2 TRBJ2-7 . TRBV7-6
TGTGCCAGCAGCCGTTTCCCGCCGAAACGGATTACAACCGGGGAGCTGTTTTTT CASSRFPPKRITTGELFF . TRBJ2-2 . TRBV25-1
TGCAGTGCTAGAGATGCCGGGACAGGGGGCCAGACCCAAGAGACCCAGTACTTC CSARDAGTGGQTQETQYF TRBD1 TRBJ2-5 . TRBV20-1
TGTGCCATCACCCCAGGGACAGGGGCTTACGAGCAGTACTTC CAITPGTGAYEQYF TRBD1 TRBJ2-7 . TRBV10-3
TGCGCCAGCTCCATGGACGGGGTTGGGGCCAACGTCCTGACTTTC CASSMDGVGANVLTF . TRBJ2-6 . TRBV5-1
TGTGCCAGCAGTTGGGTGGGGGTAGCGGGAAACGAGCAGTTCTTC CASSWVGVAGNEQFF TRBD2 TRBJ2-1 . TRBV6-2/TRBV6-3
TGTGCCAGCAGCTTAACCGGCGTAAAAGAGACCCAGTACTTC CASSLTGVKETQYF . TRBJ2-5 . TRBV7-3
TGTGCCTGGAGTGTAGGCAGGAATCAGCCCCAGCATTTT CAWSVGRNQPQHF . TRBJ1-5 . TRBV30
TGCAGTGCTGGGACTAGCGGGAACTACAATGAGCAGTTCTTC CSAGTSGNYNEQFF TRBD2 TRBJ2-1 . TRBV20-1
TGCAGCGCGAGAGAGGAGCAAGAGACCCAGTACTTC CSAREEQETQYF . TRBJ2-5 . TRBV29-1
TGCAGTGCTAGCGCCGCGATAGCGGGATCTAACAATGAGCAGTTCTTC CSASAAIAGSNNEQFF TRBD2 TRBJ2-1 . TRBV20-1
TGCAGTGCTGTACGGGGGAATGAAAAACTGTTTTTT CSAVRGNEKLFF . TRBJ1-4 few TRBV20-1
TGTGCCAGCAGTTTTCGGCGAGAAGAGCAGTACTTC CASSFRREEQYF . TRBJ2-5 . TRBV12-3/TRBV12-4
TGTGCCAGCAGCGTAGCCGGGCACTACGAGCAGTACTTC CASSVAGHYEQYF . TRBJ2-7 . TRBV9
TGCAGCGTTGAAGAAGGACAGACCGTCACAGATACGCAGTATTTT CSVEEGQTVTDTQYF . TRBJ2-3 few TRBV29-1
TGCAGCGTTGAATTGGGACTAGCGGGCGCCTACGAGCAGTACTTC CSVELGLAGAYEQYF TRBD2 TRBJ2-7 . TRBV29-1
TGTGCCAGCACCACCATGGGGACGCCGGGATCAGAGACCCAGTACTTC CASTTMGTPGSETQYF . TRBJ2-5 . TRBV12-3/TRBV12-4
TGTGCCAGTAGCCTTCACGTTGCGGGAATCCCCAATGAGCAGTTCTTC CASSLHVAGIPNEQFF . TRBJ2-1 . TRBV19
TGCAGTGCGAAGCTCGCAGGCGGATTCTATGGCTACACCTTC CSAKLAGGFYGYTF . TRBJ1-2 few TRBV20-1
TGCGCCAGCAGCTTAGAGCCCGGACTAGCGGGAGAGGCCCCCCACTACGAGCAGTACTTC CASSLEPGLAGEAPHYEQYF TRBD2 TRBJ2-7 . TRBV5-1
TGTGCCAGCAGCACAAGTCTACTAGGCCCAGATACGCAGTATTTT CASSTSLLGPDTQYF . TRBJ2-3 few TRBV9
TGTGCCAGCAGCCCGGGACACTCCTACAATGAGCAGTTCTTC CASSPGHSYNEQFF . TRBJ2-1 few TRBV7-9
TGTGCCAGCAGCTTATATCCTTCGAGCTCCAGCTTGGCAGATACGCAGTATTTT CASSLYPSSSSLADTQYF . TRBJ2-3 . TRBV11-2
TGTGTCAGCAGCCCGACGGCTAGCGACTACAATGAGCAGTTCTTC CVSSPTASDYNEQFF . TRBJ2-1 . TRBV7-3
TGTGCCACCAGTGATGCAGCCACGGGGCCCTCCTCCTACAATGAGCAGTTCTTC CATSDAATGPSSYNEQFF . TRBJ2-1 few TRBV24-1
TGCGCCAGCAGCTTGGGTCGGGACAGGGTGACTAACTATGGCTACACCTTC CASSLGRDRVTNYGYTF TRBD1 TRBJ1-2 . TRBV5-1
TGCGCCAGCAGCCCAAAGACAGGAGTTATCTACGAGCAGTACTTC CASSPKTGVIYEQYF . TRBJ2-7 once TRBV5-1
TGTGCCATCAGTGAGTCGACGGGGGAGCGATATGGCTACACCTTC CAISESTGERYGYTF . TRBJ1-2 . TRBV10-3
TGCAGCGTTGAAGAGGACACCGAAGCGGTATACACAGATACGCAGTATTTT CSVEEDTEAVYTDTQYF . TRBJ2-3 once TRBV29-1
TGTGCCAGCAGTGAGGTAGGCACCTACGAGCAGTACTTC CASSEVGTYEQYF . TRBJ2-7 . TRBV25-1
TGTGCCAGCAGTCTAGCGGGGGGGCCCCAGGTTTACAATGAGCAGTTCTTC CASSLAGGPQVYNEQFF TRBD2 TRBJ2-1 . TRBV5-5
TGTGCCAGCAGCCTGGAGCGGGAGGCCCCCCACGAGCAGTACTTC CASSLEREAPHEQYF TRBD2 TRBJ2-7 . TRBV4-2
TGTGCCAGCAGCTTAGCGACGGGCAATCAGCTCCAGCATTTT CASSLATGNQLQHF . TRBJ1-5 . TRBV7-6
TGTGCCAGCACCGGCCCCCAGGGGAGCAATCAGCCCCAGCATTTT CASTGPQGSNQPQHF . TRBJ1-5 once TRBV12-3/TRBV12-4
TGCAGTGCTACCAAAGACGGAAGCACTGAAGCTTTCTTT CSATKDGSTEAFF . TRBJ1-1 . TRBV20-1
TGTGCCAGTAGTATAGACCACCGGGACAGGGGCCACCTAGCCAAAAACATTCAGTACTTC CASSIDHRDRGHLAKNIQYF TRBD1 TRBJ2-4 . TRBV19
TGTGCCAGCAGCTCCGACAGGGAGGTACGCGAGCAGTACTTC CASSSDREVREQYF . TRBJ2-7 few TRBV11-2
TGTGCCAGCAGCCCACGTGGTAGCGGGGGGGAGACCCAGTACTTC CASSPRGSGGETQYF TRBD2 TRBJ2-5 . TRBV7-2
TGTGCCAGCAGTTACACCTTTTATGACGCAGATACGCAGTATTTT CASSYTFYDADTQYF . TRBJ2-3 once TRBV2
TGTGCCAGCTCTTCAGACAGGGTCCAAGAGACCCAGTACTTC CASSSDRVQETQYF TRBD1 TRBJ2-5 . TRBV18
TGTGCCAGCAGCAAAATTAGACGGACAGGGACCCCCTACGAGCAGTACTTC CASSKIRRTGTPYEQYF . TRBJ2-7 few TRBV21-1
TGTGCCAGCAGCTTAATAAAAGTTAGGACTCGGGCCAGGCAGCAGTACTTC CASSLIKVRTRARQQYF . TRBJ2-5 . TRBV7-4
TGTGCCAGCAGCCGCCTCATCCAACAGGGTCGGGAGCAGTACTTC CASSRLIQQGREQYF . TRBJ2-7 once TRBV7-6
TGTGCCAGCAGTTTTCGGCCTAAGAGGGATGATGGCAATCAGCCCCAGCATTTT CASSFRPKRDDGNQPQHF . TRBJ1-5 . TRBV12-3/TRBV12-4
TGCAGTGCCAGGGCCCTGACTGGGGCCAACGTCCTGACTTTC CSARALTGANVLTF . TRBJ2-6 . TRBV20-1
TGTGCCATCAGTGATCTAGCGGGAGGGCCGGGAGAGACCCAGTACTTC CAISDLAGGPGETQYF TRBD2 TRBJ2-5 few TRBV10-3